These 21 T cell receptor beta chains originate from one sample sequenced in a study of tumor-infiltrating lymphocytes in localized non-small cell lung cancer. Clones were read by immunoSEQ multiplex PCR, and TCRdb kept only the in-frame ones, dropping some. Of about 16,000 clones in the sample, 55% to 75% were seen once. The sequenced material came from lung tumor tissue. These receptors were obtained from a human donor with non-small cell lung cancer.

In DNA, the CDR3 is TGCAGCGTCAAGGGGGGTACGGGCAATCAGCCCCAGCATTTT. Protein product: CSVKGGTGNQPQHF. This chain connects TRBV29-1 to TRBJ1-5, with D maybe TRBD1 (6 bases). Germline V gives CDR1 SQVTM, CDR2 ANQGSEA. The CDR3 runs 14 residues. The V and J ends lost 6 bases and 2 bases respectively, with 14 bases between them. The complete variable domain, with remaining parts taken from reference TRBV29-1 and TRBJ1-5, reads SAVISQKPSRDICQRGTSLTIQCQVDSQVTMMFWYRQQPGQSLTLIATANQGSEATYESGFVIDKFPISRPNLTFSTLTVSNMSPEDSSIYLCSVKGGTGNQPQHFGDGTRLSIL.

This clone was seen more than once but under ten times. Here the CDR3 reads CASILSDFNTEAFF. As DNA, the CDR3 is TGTGCCAGCATACTCTCGGACTTCAACACTGAAGCTTTCTTT. The rearrangement links TRBV6-6 to TRBJ1-1; D not resolved. Per the germline V gene, CDR1 is MNHNY and CDR2 is SVGAGI (reference sequence). The CDR3 spans 14 residues. Deletions cut 7 bases from V and 2 bases from J, with 14 bases between.

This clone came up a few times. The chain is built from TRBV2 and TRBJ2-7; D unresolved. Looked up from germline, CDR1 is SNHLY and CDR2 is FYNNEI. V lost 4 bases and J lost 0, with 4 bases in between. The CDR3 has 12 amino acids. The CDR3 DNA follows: TGTGCCAGCAGTGCGGACTCCTACGAGCAGTACTTC. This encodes CASSADSYEQYF.

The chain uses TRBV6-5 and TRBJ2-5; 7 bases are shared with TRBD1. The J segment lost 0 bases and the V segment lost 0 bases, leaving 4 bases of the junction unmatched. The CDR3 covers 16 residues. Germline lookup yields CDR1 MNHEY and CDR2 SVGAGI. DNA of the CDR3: TGTGCCAGCAGTTACTCGATGACAGGGTACCAAGAGACCCAGTACTTC. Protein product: CASSYSMTGYQETQYF.

The CDR3 sequence is CASSSDVENTEAFF. For the CDR3, the DNA is TGTGCCAGCAGCTCTGACGTTGAGAACACTGAAGCTTTCTTT. This chain joins TRBV7-9 and TRBJ1-1; unclear D gene. CDR3 length: 14 amino acids. Germline-derived CDR1 and CDR2 are SEHNR and FQNEAQ (reference sequence). The ends were cut back, 4 bases at V and 1 base at J, with 10 bases in the middle. The whole variable domain, filled in from reference TRBV7-9 and TRBJ1-1, reads DTGVSQNPRHKITKRGQNVTFRCDPISEHNRLYWYRQTLGQGPEFLTYFQNEAQLEKSRLLSDRFSAERPKGSFSTLEIQRTEQGDSAMYLCASSSDVENTEAFFGQGTRLTVV.

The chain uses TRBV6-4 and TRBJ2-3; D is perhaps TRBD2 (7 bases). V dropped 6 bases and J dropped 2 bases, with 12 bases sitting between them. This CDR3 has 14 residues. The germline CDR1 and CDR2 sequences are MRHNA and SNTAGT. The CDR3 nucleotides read TGTGCCAGCAGCGGGGGGCAGGACACAGATACGCAGTATTTT. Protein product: CASSGGQDTDTQYF.

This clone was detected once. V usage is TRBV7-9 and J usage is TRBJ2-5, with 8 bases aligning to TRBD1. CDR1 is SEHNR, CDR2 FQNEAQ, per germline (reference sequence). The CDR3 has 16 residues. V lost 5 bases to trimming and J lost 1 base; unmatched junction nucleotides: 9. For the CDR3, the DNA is TGTGCCAGCAGCACTCTAGGACAGGGCCCCCAAGAGACCCAGTACTTC. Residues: CASSTLGQGPQETQYF.

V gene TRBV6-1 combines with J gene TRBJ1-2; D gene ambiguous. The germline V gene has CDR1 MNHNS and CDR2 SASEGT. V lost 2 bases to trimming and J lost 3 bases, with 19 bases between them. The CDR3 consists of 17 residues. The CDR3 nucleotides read TGTGCCAGCAGTGAACCCTTTAGGACGGCCGCTCACTATGGCTACACCTTC. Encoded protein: CASSEPFRTAAHYGYTF.

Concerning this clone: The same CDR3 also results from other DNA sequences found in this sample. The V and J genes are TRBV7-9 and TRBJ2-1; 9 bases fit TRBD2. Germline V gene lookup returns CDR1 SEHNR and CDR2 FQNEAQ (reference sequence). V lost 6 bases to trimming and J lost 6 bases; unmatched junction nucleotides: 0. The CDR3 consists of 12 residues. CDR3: CASRTSGNEQFF. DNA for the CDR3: TGTGCCAGCAGGACTAGCGGCAATGAGCAGTTCTTC.

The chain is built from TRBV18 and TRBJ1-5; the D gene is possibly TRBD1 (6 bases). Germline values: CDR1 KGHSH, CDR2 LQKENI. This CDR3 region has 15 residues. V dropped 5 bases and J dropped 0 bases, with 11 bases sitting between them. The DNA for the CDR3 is TGTGCCAGCTCATCGGGACAATATAGCAATCAGCCCCAGCATTTT. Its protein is CASSSGQYSNQPQHF.

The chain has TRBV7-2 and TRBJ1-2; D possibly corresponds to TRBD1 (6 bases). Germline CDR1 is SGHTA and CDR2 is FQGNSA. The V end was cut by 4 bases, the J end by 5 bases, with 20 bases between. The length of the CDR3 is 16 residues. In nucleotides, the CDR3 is TGTGCCAGCAGCTCTAGGGGGGATCAGGGCGTTTATGGCTACACCTTC. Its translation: CASSSRGDQGVYGYTF.

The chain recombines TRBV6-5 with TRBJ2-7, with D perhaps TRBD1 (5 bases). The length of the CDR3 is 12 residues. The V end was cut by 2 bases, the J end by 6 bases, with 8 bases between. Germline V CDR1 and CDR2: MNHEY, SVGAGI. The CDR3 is CASSYGDSEQYF. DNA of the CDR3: TGTGCCAGCAGTTACGGCGACAGCGAGCAGTACTTC.

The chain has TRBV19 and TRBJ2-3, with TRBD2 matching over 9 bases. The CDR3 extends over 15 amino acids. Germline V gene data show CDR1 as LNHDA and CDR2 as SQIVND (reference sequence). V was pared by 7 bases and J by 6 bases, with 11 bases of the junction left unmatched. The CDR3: CASTAAGGFRDTQYF. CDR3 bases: TGTGCCAGTACGGCGGCGGGAGGGTTCAGGGATACGCAGTATTTT. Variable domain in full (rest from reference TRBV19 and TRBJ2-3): DGGITQSPKYLFRKEGQNVTLSCEQNLNHDAMYWYRQDPGQGLRLIYYSQIVNDFQKGDIAEGYSVSREKKESFPLTVTSAQKNPTAFYLCASTAAGGFRDTQYFGPGTRLTVL.

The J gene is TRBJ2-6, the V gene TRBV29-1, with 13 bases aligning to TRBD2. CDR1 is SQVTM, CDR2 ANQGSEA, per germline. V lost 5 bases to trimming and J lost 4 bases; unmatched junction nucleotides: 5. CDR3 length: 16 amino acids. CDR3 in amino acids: CSVSLAGGVGANVLTF. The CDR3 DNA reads TGCAGCGTTTCACTAGCGGGAGGGGTCGGGGCCAACGTCCTGACTTTC.

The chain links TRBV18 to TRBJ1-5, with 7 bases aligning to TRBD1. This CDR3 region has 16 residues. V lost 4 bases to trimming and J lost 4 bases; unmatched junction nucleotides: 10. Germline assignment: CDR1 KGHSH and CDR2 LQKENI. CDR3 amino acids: CASSQLQGIANQPQHF. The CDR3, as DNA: TGTGCCAGCTCACAATTACAGGGGATCGCGAATCAGCCCCAGCATTTT.

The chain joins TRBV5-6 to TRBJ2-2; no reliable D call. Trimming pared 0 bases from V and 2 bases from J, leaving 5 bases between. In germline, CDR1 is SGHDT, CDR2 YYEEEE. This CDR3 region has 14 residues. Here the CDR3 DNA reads TGTGCCAGCAGCTTGGCGGTAAACACCGGGGAGCTGTTTTTT. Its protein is CASSLAVNTGELFF.

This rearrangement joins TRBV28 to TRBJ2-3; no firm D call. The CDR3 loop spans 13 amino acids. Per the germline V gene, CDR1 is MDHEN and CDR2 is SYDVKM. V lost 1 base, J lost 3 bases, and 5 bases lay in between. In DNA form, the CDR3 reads TGTGCCAGCAGTTTATTAAGGACAGATACGCAGTATTTT. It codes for CASSLLRTDTQYF. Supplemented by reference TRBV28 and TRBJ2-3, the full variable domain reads DVKVTQSSRYLVKRTGEKVFLECVQDMDHENMFWYRQDPGLGLRLIYFSYDVKMKEKGDIPEGYSVSREKKERFSLILESASTNQTSMYLCASSLLRTDTQYFGPGTRLTVL.

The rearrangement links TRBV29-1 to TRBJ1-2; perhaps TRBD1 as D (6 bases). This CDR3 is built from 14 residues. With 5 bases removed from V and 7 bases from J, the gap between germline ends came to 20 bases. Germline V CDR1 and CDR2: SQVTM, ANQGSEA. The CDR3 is CSVSRQAAAVGYTF. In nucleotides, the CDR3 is TGCAGCGTTTCCCGACAGGCTGCGGCGGTTGGCTACACCTTC.

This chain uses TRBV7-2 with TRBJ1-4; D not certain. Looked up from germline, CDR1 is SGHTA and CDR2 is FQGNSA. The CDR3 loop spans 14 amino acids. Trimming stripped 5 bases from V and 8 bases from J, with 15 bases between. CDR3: CASSDPGRWEKLFF. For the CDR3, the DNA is TGTGCCAGCAGCGACCCGGGGAGATGGGAAAAACTGTTTTTT.

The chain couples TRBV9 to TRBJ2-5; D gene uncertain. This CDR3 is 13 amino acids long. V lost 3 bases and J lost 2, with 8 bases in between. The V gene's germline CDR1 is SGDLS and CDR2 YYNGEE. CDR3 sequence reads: CASSGRPQETQYF. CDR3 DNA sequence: TGTGCCAGCAGCGGACGACCTCAAGAGACCCAGTACTTC.

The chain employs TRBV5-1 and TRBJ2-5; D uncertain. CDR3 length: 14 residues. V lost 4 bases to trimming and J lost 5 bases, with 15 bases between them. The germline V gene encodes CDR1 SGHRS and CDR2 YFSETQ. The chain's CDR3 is CASSPRRTGETQYF. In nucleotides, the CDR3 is TGCGCCAGCAGCCCCCGACGGACGGGCGAGACCCAGTACTTC.